This T cell receptor (beta chain) stems from a study of shared clonotypes between healthy human individuals. Unsorted material relied on some 90 million PBMCs as the source of genomic DNA. General observations from the study: Blood was the sole source, and tissue repertoires probably differ.

Unsorted PBMC DNA was sequenced on ten immunoSEQ deep assay plates. Measured with immunoSEQ multiplex PCR; TCRdb has only the in-frame clones, and not every one. The sample yields hundreds of thousands of clones, around 80% seen once. A note on this clone: Its antigen is still unknown.

V dropped 5 bases and J dropped 0; count of bases not matched to a gene: 15. CDR1 is LNHDA, CDR2 SQIVND, per germline (reference sequence). CDR3 length: 18 residues. This chain connects TRBV19 to TRBJ1-1, with 7 nucleotides matching TRBD1. Sequences were obtained from PBMCs. The sequence was collected from a woman between 40 and 55 years old in good health. Some clones in this sample may be carry-over from other donors' samples. CDR3 bases: TGTGCCAGTAGTTCAATTCGACAGGGCCGAAGTATGAACACTGAAGCTTTCTTT. Protein product: CASSSIRQGRSMNTEAFF.